Presented here are 29 T cell receptor beta chains from one specimen sequenced in a study of T cells in women clearing cervical HPV infection. TCRdb keeps only in-frame clones here, not all; method: immunoSEQ multiplex PCR. The sample holds 20,000 to 25,000 clones. The specimen sequenced was blood buffy coat. The receptors here all came from a woman aged 18-70 years with a cervical HPV16 infection that either progressed to CIN3+ or cleared (not recorded which).

Of note for this clone: The germline gene is not matched at one end of the junction; a read error may be the cause. The missing CDR3 end, 3 residues past where the read stops, is filled in from the germline J gene. The chain carries TRBV7-7 and TRBJ2-6, with 7 bases fitting TRBD2. CDR3 size: 17 residues. In germline, CDR1 is SSHAT, CDR2 FNYEAQ (reference sequence). CDR3 DNA (partial): TGTGCTAGCAGCAGAGCGGGACGGCCCTCTGGGGCCAACGTC. Translating it yields CASSRAGRPSGANV. The whole CDR3 reads CASSRAGRPSGANVLTF.

For this clone: Read coverage stops 3 residues before the CDR3 terminus; the germline J gene supplies the remainder. The V and J genes are TRBV5-5 and TRBJ2-3, with D tentatively TRBD1 (6 bases). V was shortened by 2 bases and J by 1 base, with 11 bases between the two germline ends. This CDR3 region has 15 residues. The germline gives CDR1 SGHKS, CDR2 YYEKEE (reference sequence). CDR3 sequence: CASSFQDRRTDTQYF. CDR3 DNA (partial): TGTGCCAGCAGCTTCCAGGACAGACGCACAGATACG.

About this clone: The CDR3 extends 3 residues past the end of the read, so its final part is completed from the germline J gene. The rearrangement uses TRBV20-1 and TRBJ1-1; 9 bases map to TRBD1. V was pared by 3 bases and J by 5 bases, with 4 bases of the junction left unmatched. The CDR3 contains 13 residues. CDR1 is DFQATT and CDR2 is SNEGSKA in the germline V gene (reference sequence). CDR3 DNA (partial): TGCAGTGCTAGGGGACAGGGTTTTACTGAA. Translation: CSARGQGFTE. In full, the CDR3 is CSARGQGFTEAFF.

As to this clone: Read sequence stops 3 residues before the CDR3 end, and the germline J gene provides the missing end. This rearrangement joins TRBV7-6 to TRBJ1-2; 7 bases align to TRBD1. The CDR3 is 15 amino acids. Germline V CDR1 and CDR2: SGHVS, FNYEAQ. The CDR3 DNA, read in part, is TGTGCCAGCAGCTTACCAGGGACAGACTCCTACGAC. It specifies CASSLPGTDSYD. The full CDR3 protein is CASSLPGTDSYDYTF.

With respect to this clone: The read stops 3 residues short of the end of the CDR3; the missing end is completed from the germline J gene. The V and J genes are TRBV20-1 and TRBJ2-7, with 7 bases that match TRBD1. This CDR3 has 12 residues. Germline lookup yields CDR1 DFQATT and CDR2 SNEGSKA (reference sequence). V lost 6 bases and J lost 4; bases outside the gene matches: 6. The part of the CDR3 DNA that was read is TGCAGTGCGACCGGGACAGCTTACGAG. Its protein is CSATGTAYE. The CDR3 as a whole reads CSATGTAYEQYF.

In the case of this clone: The read stops 3 residues short of the end of the CDR3; the missing end is completed from the germline J gene. The chain recombines TRBV6-4 with TRBJ1-6, with 7 nucleotides matching TRBD1. Germline lookup yields CDR1 MRHNA and CDR2 SNTAGT. The CDR3 extends over 14 amino acids. J was trimmed by 7 bases and V by 0 bases; bases with no gene match: 0. CDR3 sequence reads: CASSDSGGNSPLHF. CDR3 DNA, as far as it was read: TGTGCCAGCAGTGACTCAGGGGGCAATTCACCC.

Notes on this clone: The read ends 3 residues before the CDR3 terminus; that terminus is restored from the germline J gene. This chain connects TRBV30 to TRBJ2-7; D might be TRBD1 or TRBD2, each matching 5 bases. Germline CDR1 and CDR2: GTSNPN and SVGIG (reference sequence). V gave up 0 bases and J gave up 3 bases, with 12 bases separating them. The length of the CDR3 is 14 residues. The CDR3 DNA, read in part, is TGTGCCTGGAGTGTATTGCCAGGGAGCTACGAG. Its translation is CAWSVLPGSYE. The whole CDR3 protein is CAWSVLPGSYEQYF. The full variable domain, its missing parts supplied by reference TRBV30 and TRBJ2-7, is SQTIHQWPATLVQPVGSPLSLECTVEGTSNPNLYWYRQAAGRGLQLLFYSVGIGQISSEVPQNLSASRPQDRQFILSSKKLLLSDSGFYLCAWSVLPGSYEQYFGPGTRLTVT.

Details on this clone: The sequenced fragment ends 3 residues before the CDR3 boundary, so the rest is inferred from the germline J gene. The J gene is TRBJ2-7, the V gene TRBV6-1, with TRBD1 matching 9 bases. The V gene end was trimmed by 2 bases and the J gene end by 1 base; junction bases not matched to a gene: 6. This CDR3 comprises 16 residues. In germline, CDR1 is MNHNS, CDR2 SASEGT. The CDR3 is CASSETSGTGSYEQYF. CDR3 bases read: TGTGCCAGCAGTGAAACATCCGGGACAGGGTCCTACGAG.

With regard to this clone: The read stops 3 residues short of the end of the CDR3; the missing end is completed from the germline J gene. J is TRBJ1-2 and V is TRBV5-4; possibly TRBD1 for D (5 bases). The CDR3 covers 15 residues. With 4 bases removed from V and 4 bases from J, the gap between germline ends came to 17 bases. CDR1 and CDR2 from the germline V gene are SGHNT and YYREEE (reference sequence). CDR3 residues: CASSRNGGSIYGYTF. Partial CDR3 DNA: TGTGCCAGCAGCCGGAACGGGGGGTCGATCTATGGC.

Regarding this clone: The read ends 3 residues before the CDR3 terminus; that terminus is restored from the germline J gene. The chain employs TRBV18 and TRBJ2-7; D possibly corresponds to TRBD2 (5 bases). Germline V gene sequence: CDR1 KGHSH, CDR2 LQKENI. This CDR3 has 14 residues. V was shortened by 3 bases and J by 3 bases, with 12 bases between the two germline ends. The CDR3: CASSPDSSGYEQYF. The DNA read from the CDR3 is TGTGCCAGCTCACCGGACTCATCGGGCTACGAG.

Points on this clone: The read ends 3 residues early relative to the CDR3; the germline J gene fills the gap. The chain employs TRBV29-1 and TRBJ2-3; D not certain. CDR1 is SQVTM, CDR2 ANQGSEA, per germline. This CDR3 comprises 13 residues. The CDR3 protein is CSARTPYQETQYF. CDR3 DNA (partial): TGCAGCGCTCGAACCCCCTACCAAGAGACG.

Partial CDR3 DNA: TGTGCCAGAAGCTACCTACTTAATCCGGGACAGGGCTTCTATGGC. This encodes CARSYLLNPGQGFYG. The CDR3 as a whole reads CARSYLLNPGQGFYGYTF. The V gene is TRBV5-3, the J gene TRBJ1-2; 9 bases are shared with TRBD1. The read terminates 3 residues ahead of where the CDR3 ends, so the germline J gene completes it. TRBV5-3 is an ORF for which the function is uncertain. With 3 bases clipped from V and 4 bases from J, the junction kept 16 bases outside the gene matches. The CDR3 has 18 amino acids.

About this clone itself: The read ends 3 residues shy of where the CDR3 ends; the end is completed using the germline J gene. V gene TRBV7-9 combines with J gene TRBJ2-7, with TRBD2 matching over 8 bases. This CDR3 is 14 amino acids long. Looked up from germline, CDR1 is SEHNR and CDR2 is FQNEAQ (reference sequence). Trimming removed 5 bases from V and 2 bases from J; junction bases left unmatched: 5. CDR3 sequence reads: CASSTTSAPYEQYF. CDR3 DNA (partial): TGTGCCAGCAGCACGACTAGCGCGCCCTACGAG.

Comments on this clone: Read sequence stops 3 residues before the CDR3 end, and the germline J gene provides the missing end. V gene TRBV20-1 combines with J gene TRBJ1-6, with a possible D match to TRBD1 (6 bases). This CDR3 spans 12 amino acids. V was cut by 6 bases and J by 10 bases, with 13 bases left in between. Germline-derived CDR1 and CDR2 are DFQATT and SNEGSKA (reference sequence). The CDR3 sequence is CSARTVGSPLHF. CDR3 DNA (partial): TGCAGTGCCCGGACAGTCGGGTCACCC.

About this clone: The read terminates 3 residues before the CDR3 end, so the remaining end is supplied by the germline J gene. This chain joins TRBV2 and TRBJ1-6, with TRBD1 matching over 9 bases. The CDR3 runs 18 residues. V lost 2 bases, J lost 9 bases, and 14 bases stayed unmatched. Germline lookup yields CDR1 SNHLY and CDR2 FYNNEI. The covered CDR3 bases are TGTGCCAGCAGTGAATTTTACAGTTTCGTGGACAGGGGTTCACCC. Its protein is CASSEFYSFVDRGSP. Given in full, the CDR3 is CASSEFYSFVDRGSPLHF.

Comments on this clone: The read stops 3 residues short of the end of the CDR3; the missing end is completed from the germline J gene. J is TRBJ1-2 and V is TRBV7-9, with 8 bases identical to TRBD1. The CDR3 consists of 12 residues. Germline CDR1 and CDR2: SEHNR and FQNEAQ (reference sequence). CDR3 sequence: CASSSTGGGYTF. The CDR3 bases that were read are TGTGCCAGCAGCTCCACAGGGGGAGGC.

Turning to this clone: Read data end 3 residues before the CDR3 end; the end is taken from the germline J gene. J is TRBJ2-1 and V is TRBV12-5; a possible D gene is TRBD1 (6 bases). V shed 5 bases and J shed 5 bases, with 16 bases lying between them. In germline, CDR1 is LGHNT, CDR2 FRNRAP. This CDR3 has 15 amino acids. CDR3 in amino acids: CASGQTGWSDNEQFF. CDR3 bases read: TGTGCTAGTGGTCAGACAGGCTGGAGCGACAATGAG.

About this clone itself: The CDR3 end lies 3 residues beyond the end of the read and is filled in from the germline J gene. The chain couples TRBV30 to TRBJ2-1; 7 bases align to TRBD2. Germline assignment: CDR1 GTSNPN and CDR2 SVGIG (reference sequence). The CDR3 runs to 19 residues. V shed 2 bases and J 2 bases; nucleotides not matched to a gene: 18. The CDR3 protein is CAWSLFAGDLLPPYNEQFF. The covered CDR3 bases are TGTGCCTGGAGTCTGTTCGCGGGAGATCTTCTTCCCCCCTACAATGAG.

Comments on this clone: The read ends 3 residues before the CDR3 terminus; that terminus is restored from the germline J gene. The rearrangement joins TRBV20-1 to TRBJ2-1; the match to TRBD2 covers 15 bases. Germline trimming cut 0 bases from V and 1 base from J; bases unmatched to any gene: 7. The CDR3 covers 19 residues. Germline V gene data show CDR1 as DFQATT and CDR2 as SNEGSKA (reference sequence). CDR3 residues: CSAREWGTSGRFSYNEQFF. CDR3 DNA, as far as it was read: TGCAGTGCTAGAGAGTGGGGGACTAGCGGGAGGTTTTCCTACAATGAG.

On this clone: The read ends 3 residues before the CDR3 terminus; that terminus is restored from the germline J gene. This chain joins TRBV5-1 and TRBJ2-7; 7 bases are a match to TRBD2. Germline-derived CDR1 and CDR2 are SGHRS and YFSETQ. V gave up 3 bases and J gave up 2 bases; unmatched junction bases: 8. The CDR3 runs to 15 residues. CDR3 DNA, as far as it was read: TGCGCCAGCAGCTCCAGCGGGAATTGGGCCTACGAG. Translation gives CASSSSGNWAYE. The CDR3 as a whole reads CASSSSGNWAYEQYF.

A remark on this clone: Read data end 3 residues before the CDR3 end; the end is taken from the germline J gene. This sequence joins TRBV7-9 and TRBJ1-1, with 10 bases matching TRBD1. CDR3 size: 15 residues. From germline, CDR1 is SEHNR and CDR2 FQNEAQ (reference sequence). Trimming cost V 4 bases and J 4 bases; bases outside gene matches: 6. The covered CDR3 bases are TGTGCCAGCAGCTCCAGACAGGGGGCGGGCACTGAA. The encoded protein is CASSSRQGAGTE. The full CDR3 protein reads CASSSRQGAGTEAFF.

To note about this clone: The read ends 3 residues early relative to the CDR3; the germline J gene fills the gap. V gene TRBV20-1 combines with J gene TRBJ2-1; 11 bases are shared with TRBD2. This CDR3 comprises 17 residues. Germline CDR1 is DFQATT and CDR2 is SNEGSKA (reference sequence). After removal of 3 bases from V and 4 bases from J, the junction contained 11 bases not matched to a gene. The part of the CDR3 DNA that was read is TGCAGTGCTAGGGGGGTGCTAGCGGGGGGCCTATACAATGAG. Encoded protein: CSARGVLAGGLYNE. The full CDR3 protein reads CSARGVLAGGLYNEQFF.

On this clone itself: The CDR3 end is not reached by the read, which stops 3 residues before it; the germline J gene fills it in. The chain couples TRBV20-1 to TRBJ2-7; D gene unclear. The length of the CDR3 is 14 residues. Trimming removed 6 bases at V and 4 bases at J, with 19 bases between. In germline, CDR1 is DFQATT, CDR2 SNEGSKA (reference sequence). The CDR3 sequence: CSALNRERRYEQYF. CDR3 bases read: TGCAGTGCACTAAATAGAGAAAGAAGGTACGAG.

CDR3 in amino acids: CAWSRGWVDYGYTF. The CDR3 bases that were read are TGTGCCTGGAGCCGGGGGTGGGTTGACTATGGC. This chain uses TRBV30 with TRBJ1-2; D is perhaps TRBD1 (5 bases). The read ends 3 residues shy of where the CDR3 ends; the end is completed using the germline J gene. The length of the CDR3 is 14 residues. V lost 3 bases and J lost 3, with 14 bases in between. In germline, CDR1 is GTSNPN, CDR2 SVGIG (reference sequence).

Worth noting for this clone: The read ends 3 residues shy of where the CDR3 ends; the end is completed using the germline J gene. The J gene is TRBJ2-4, the V gene TRBV7-2; D is uncertain. Germline values: CDR1 SGHTA, CDR2 FQGNSA. The CDR3 spans 13 residues. The sequenced part of the CDR3 DNA is TGTGCCAGCAGCTTAGAGAGCATCTATGGT. Translated, it gives CASSLESIYG. The whole CDR3 protein is CASSLESIYGQYF. Looking up the rest from reference TRBV7-2 and TRBJ2-4 gives the full variable domain: GAGVSQSPSNKVTEKGKDVELRCDPISGHTALYWYRQSLGQGLEFLIYFQGNSAPDKSGLPSDRFSAERTGGSVSTLTIQRTQQEDSAVYLCASSLESIYGQYFGAGTRLSVL.

On this clone: The read terminates 3 residues before the CDR3 end, so the remaining end is supplied by the germline J gene. V gene TRBV28 combines with J gene TRBJ2-7, with D perhaps TRBD2 (6 bases). CDR3 length: 12 amino acids. Germline CDR1 reads MDHEN; CDR2 reads SYDVKM. Trimming shortened V by 3 bases and J by 4 bases, and 7 bases separated the two germline ends. The part of the CDR3 DNA that was read is TGTGCCAGCAGTTTTGGGACTTACGAG. Its protein product is CASSFGTYE. The entire CDR3 protein is CASSFGTYEQYF.

As for this clone: The read comes to an end 3 residues before the CDR3 does, leaving the germline J gene to fill in the end. The rearrangement links TRBV25-1 to TRBJ2-5; 7 bases match TRBD2. The CDR3 covers 16 residues. V shed 2 bases, J shed 3 bases, and the junction held 9 bases outside the gene matches. From germline, CDR1 is MGHDK and CDR2 SYGVNS. CDR3 loop: CASSEVARDYKETQYF. Incomplete CDR3 DNA: TGTGCCAGCAGTGAAGTAGCTCGGGACTACAAAGAGACC.

This CDR3 is CASSTPRGAVEAFF. The covered CDR3 bases are TGTGCCAGCTCAACCCCCAGAGGGGCGGTTGAA. V gene TRBV18 combines with J gene TRBJ1-1, with D possibly being TRBD1 (5 bases). The read is 3 residues too short to cover the CDR3 end, so that end is filled in from the germline J gene. This CDR3 is built from 14 residues. CDR1 is KGHSH and CDR2 is LQKENI in the germline V gene. V was cut by 5 bases and J by 7 bases, with 17 bases left in between.

The CDR3 sequence is CSAGEGGAEAFF. CDR3 DNA, as far as it was read: TGCAGTGCTGGGGAAGGGGGGGCTGAA. V gene TRBV20-1 combines with J gene TRBJ1-1, with D possibly matching TRBD1 (6 bases). The read ends 3 residues before the CDR3 terminus; that terminus is restored from the germline J gene. The germline V gene has CDR1 DFQATT and CDR2 SNEGSKA (reference sequence). Trimming cost V 5 bases and J 6 bases, with 13 bases left between them. This CDR3 spans 12 amino acids.